This entry is about one T cell receptor (beta chain). Its antigen is not identified. Since a much larger clone is just one base distant, this may be a read error. The CDR3 sequence is 13 residues long. CDR1 and CDR2 from the germline V gene are MNHEY and SVGEGT. The data were obtained in a study of T cells in Graves' hyperthyroidism and ophthalmopathy. General study results and limits: Expanded thyroid clonotypes (above 0.001) were mostly also found in blood.

Template material for amplifying TCR beta CDR3 regions consisted of RNA transcripts. The TCR CDR3 was amplified in a first-round RT-PCR using the HTBI primer set. Using its own MiXCR run on the multiplex PCR reads, TCRdb lists one record per CDR3 protein. This sample has about 500,000 distinct CDR3 sequences, with 16% found just once. The chain has TRBV6-2 or TRBV6-3 and TRBJ1-2; D is possibly TRBD1 (5 bases). This clonotype originated in a woman aged 25 to 45 with Graves' ophthalmopathy. What was sequenced was blood. The CDR3 region has the DNA TGTGTCAGCACCACGGGGGAAAACTATGGCTACACCTTC. This gives the protein CVSTTGENYGYTF.